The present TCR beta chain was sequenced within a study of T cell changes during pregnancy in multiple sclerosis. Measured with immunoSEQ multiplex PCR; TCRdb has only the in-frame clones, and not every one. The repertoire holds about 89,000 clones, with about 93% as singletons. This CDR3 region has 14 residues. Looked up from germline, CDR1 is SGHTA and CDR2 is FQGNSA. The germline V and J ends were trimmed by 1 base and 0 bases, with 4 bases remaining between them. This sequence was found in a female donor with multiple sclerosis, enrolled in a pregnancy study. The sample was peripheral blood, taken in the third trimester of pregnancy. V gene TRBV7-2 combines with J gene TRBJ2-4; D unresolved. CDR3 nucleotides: TGTGCCAGCAGCTTAGAACTAGCCAAAAACATTCAGTACTTC. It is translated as CASSLELAKNIQYF. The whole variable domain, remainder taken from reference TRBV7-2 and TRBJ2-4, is GAGVSQSPSNKVTEKGKDVELRCDPISGHTALYWYRQSLGQGLEFLIYFQGNSAPDKSGLPSDRFSAERTGGSVSTLTIQRTQQEDSAVYLCASSLELAKNIQYFGAGTRLSVL.